The 31 T cell receptor beta chains listed next were all sequenced from one sample in a study of shared T cell receptors in the human thymus (dated by TCRdb to about 2021). The method behind the library was the immunoSEQ multiplex PCR assay. The clones in this table, taken by TCRdb from immuneACCESS, are in-frame only. Not every clone is retained; where verified, under half of the shortfall comes from an unresolved V gene, and the cause of the rest is unknown. For this sample there are 540,000 or so clones; 75% to 85% appear just once. Of the sample, about 0.014% falls within the top ten clones. This sample was shared with a second study, whose subject was human thymus T cells.

The sample taken for sequencing was thymocytes. These receptors were taken from a boy under three years old with a congenital heart defect. Donor details come from another sample of the same person, matched by shared clones.

The rearrangement links TRBV5-4 to TRBJ1-2, with D uncertain. V was cut by 1 base and J by 3 bases, with 19 bases left in between. CDR1 SGHNT and CDR2 YYREEE come from the germline V gene (reference sequence). This CDR3 spans 17 amino acids. CDR3 loop: CASSLSPGMAIDYGYTF. CDR3 coding DNA: TGTGCCAGCAGCTTGTCCCCAGGCATGGCGATAGACTATGGCTACACCTTC.

The V gene is TRBV9, the J gene TRBJ2-1; a possible D gene is TRBD2 (6 bases). Germline CDR1 reads SGDLS; CDR2 reads YYNGEE. This CDR3 has 13 residues. V dropped 0 bases and J dropped 8 bases, with 9 bases sitting between them. CDR3 coding DNA: TGTGCCAGCAGCGTAGTCGGGAGTGATGAGCAGTTCTTC. This codes for CASSVVGSDEQFF.

This clone was picked up a small number of times. V usage is TRBV7-6 and J usage is TRBJ2-1, with 8 bases aligning to TRBD2. The CDR3 loop spans 16 amino acids. Looked up from germline, CDR1 is SGHVS and CDR2 is FNYEAQ. V dropped 2 bases and J dropped 9; count of bases not matched to a gene: 12. The CDR3 sequence is CASSLWSGSHTPEQFF. CDR3 coding DNA: TGTGCCAGCAGCTTATGGAGCGGGAGCCATACCCCTGAGCAGTTCTTC. The full variable domain, completed using reference TRBV7-6 and TRBJ2-1, is GAGVSQSPRYKVTKRGQDVALRCDPISGHVSLYWYRQALGQGPEFLTYFNYEAQQDKSGLPNDRFSAERPEGSISTLTIQRTEQRDSAMYRCASSLWSGSHTPEQFFGPGTRLTVL.

The chain recombines TRBV28 with TRBJ1-5, with unresolved D. This CDR3 comprises 14 residues. CDR1 and CDR2 from the germline V gene are MDHEN and SYDVKM. Trimming shortened V by 2 bases and J by 0 bases, and 5 bases separated the two germline ends. In DNA form, the CDR3 reads TGTGCCAGCAGTTTAGGCAGTAGCAATCAGCCCCAGCATTTT. This gives the protein CASSLGSSNQPQHF.

The rearrangement uses TRBV9 and TRBJ2-1; D gene uncertain. CDR3 length: 16 residues. The germline gives CDR1 SGDLS, CDR2 YYNGEE. V was shortened by 0 bases and J by 4 bases, with 14 bases between the two germline ends. The CDR3 is CASSVAKTPAYNEQFF. CDR3 nucleotide sequence: TGTGCCAGCAGCGTAGCTAAAACTCCCGCGTACAATGAGCAGTTCTTC. Combining the CDR3 with reference TRBV9 and TRBJ2-1 gives the whole variable domain DSGVTQTPKHLITATGQRVTLRCSPRSGDLSVYWYQQSLDQGLQFLIQYYNGEERAKGNILERFSAQQFPDLHSELNLSSLELGDSALYFCASSVAKTPAYNEQFFGPGTRLTVL.

The chain uses TRBV5-6 and TRBJ2-3; D might be TRBD1 (6 bases). Germline assignment: CDR1 SGHDT and CDR2 YYEEEE. The V and J ends lost 2 bases and 2 bases respectively, with 12 bases between them. The CDR3 contains 15 residues. The DNA for the CDR3 is TGTGCCAGCAGCTTTGGGGACAAAGTCACAGATACGCAGTATTTT. Protein sequence: CASSFGDKVTDTQYF. Variable domain in full (rest from reference TRBV5-6 and TRBJ2-3): DAGVTQSPTHLIKTRGQQVTLRCSPKSGHDTVSWYQQALGQGPQFIFQYYEEEERQRGNFPDRFSGHQFPNYSSELNVNALLLGDSALYLCASSFGDKVTDTQYFGPGTRLTVL.

This clone is a singleton in its sample. This chain links TRBV2 with TRBJ2-7; 15 positions match TRBD2. The CDR3 consists of 17 residues. The V gene's germline CDR1 is SNHLY and CDR2 FYNNEI. V shed 8 bases and J 2 bases; nucleotides not matched to a gene: 10. The DNA of the CDR3 is TGTGCCAGCGCCCAATGGGGACTAGCGGGAGGAACCTACGAGCAGTACTTC. Its protein product is CASAQWGLAGGTYEQYF.

The rearrangement uses TRBV28 and TRBJ2-7; D is undetermined. Germline CDR1 reads MDHEN; CDR2 reads SYDVKM. Trimming left V 7 bases short and J 0 bases short, with 19 bases between. This CDR3 has 16 amino acids. The DNA of the CDR3 is TGTGCCAGCACCCTGAAAAACACCTCCCCCTCCTACGAGCAGTACTTC. Translated, it gives CASTLKNTSPSYEQYF.

This clone has just a few counts. The chain employs TRBV19 and TRBJ2-2; TRBD2 matches at 14 bases. Germline-derived CDR1 and CDR2 are LNHDA and SQIVND (reference sequence). The CDR3 is made up of 17 amino acids. Germline trimming cut 6 bases from V and 1 base from J; bases unmatched to any gene: 4. CDR3 sequence: CASRIGLAGGNTGELFF. Written as DNA, the CDR3 is TGTGCCAGTAGAATTGGACTAGCGGGAGGGAACACCGGGGAGCTGTTTTTT.

This clone appeared a single time. The chain has TRBV20-1 and TRBJ2-7; no reliable D call. In germline, CDR1 is DFQATT, CDR2 SNEGSKA (reference sequence). The CDR3 consists of 11 residues. With 0 bases removed from V and 5 bases from J, the gap between germline ends came to 5 bases. This CDR3 is CSARDPHEQYF. For the CDR3, the DNA is TGCAGTGCTAGAGATCCTCACGAGCAGTACTTC.

V usage is TRBV30 and J usage is TRBJ1-4; 7 bases are shared with TRBD1. J was trimmed by 7 bases and V by 1 base; bases with no gene match: 9. In germline, CDR1 is GTSNPN, CDR2 SVGIG (reference sequence). This CDR3 has 15 amino acids. The CDR3 sequence: CAWSAVQGSGEKLFF. CDR3 DNA: TGTGCCTGGAGTGCCGTACAGGGGTCTGGTGAAAAACTGTTTTTT.

The V call is TRBV5-1, the J call TRBJ2-2; 12 bases match TRBD2. J lost 0 bases, V lost 4 bases, and 10 bases had no gene match. Germline loops: CDR1 SGHRS, CDR2 YFSETQ. CDR3 length: 19 residues. The CDR3: CASSIGLAGPNSNTGELFF. DNA for the CDR3: TGCGCCAGCAGCATAGGACTAGCGGGACCAAACTCGAACACCGGGGAGCTGTTTTTT.

This rearrangement joins TRBV10-1 to TRBJ2-7, with 9 nucleotides matching TRBD1. Germline CDR1 and CDR2: WNHNN and SYGVQD (reference sequence). Trimming took 4 bases from V and 6 from J; bases not matched to a gene: 19. The CDR3 is 18 residues long. The CDR3 DNA is TGCGCCAGCAGTGGACCCGGGACAGGGCCTCCATGCGTCTGCGAGCAGTACTTC. Its translation is CASSGPGTGPPCVCEQYF.

This chain joins TRBV30 and TRBJ2-7, with TRBD2 matching 8 bases. The V segment lost 1 base and the J segment 0 bases; nucleotides outside the gene matches: 11. The CDR3 consists of 17 residues. Looked up from germline, CDR1 is GTSNPN and CDR2 is SVGIG (reference sequence). The CDR3 nucleotides are TGTGCCTGGAGTGGAGAAGTTGACGGGAGGGGCTCCTACGAGCAGTACTTC. It specifies CAWSGEVDGRGSYEQYF.

This clone was detected only a few times. The chain couples TRBV7-9 to TRBJ2-7; D remains unclear. Germline-derived CDR1 and CDR2 are SEHNR and FQNEAQ (reference sequence). The CDR3 contains 16 residues. V was shortened by 5 bases and J by 4 bases, with 21 bases between the two germline ends. DNA for the CDR3: TGTGCCAGCAGCAAACGAGGCACCACCCTTCCTTACGAGCAGTACTTC. Its translation: CASSKRGTTLPYEQYF.

This rearrangement joins TRBV7-6 to TRBJ2-7, with 9 bases that match TRBD1. V was pared by 2 bases and J by 5 bases, with 7 bases of the junction left unmatched. This CDR3 has 15 residues. Per the germline V gene, CDR1 is SGHVS and CDR2 is FNYEAQ. The CDR3 region is CASSLLGQGPNEQYF. The CDR3 coding sequence is TGTGCCAGCAGCTTACTAGGACAGGGGCCCAACGAGCAGTACTTC.

The V call is TRBV30, the J call TRBJ2-6; 8 bases map to TRBD1. The J segment lost 2 bases and the V segment lost 2 bases, leaving 8 bases of the junction unmatched. The CDR3 contains 17 residues. Germline CDR1 and CDR2: GTSNPN and SVGIG (reference sequence). CDR3 nucleotide sequence: TGTGCCTGGAGTTCCCAACAGGGGGACGCTGGGGCCAACGTCCTGACTTTC. Amino acid sequence: CAWSSQQGDAGANVLTF.

V usage is TRBV5-4 and J usage is TRBJ2-1; D remains ambiguous. CDR3 length equals 15 residues. Trimming removed 2 bases from V and 0 bases from J, with 9 bases in between. Germline V gives CDR1 SGHNT, CDR2 YYREEE (reference sequence). CDR3 bases: TGTGCCAGCAGCTTACTACCTAGCTCCTACAATGAGCAGTTCTTC. It is translated as CASSLLPSSYNEQFF. Variable domain in full (rest from reference TRBV5-4 and TRBJ2-1): ETGVTQSPTHLIKTRGQQVTLRCSSQSGHNTVSWYQQALGQGPQFIFQYYREEENGRGNFPPRFSGLQFPNYSSELNVNALELDDSALYLCASSLLPSSYNEQFFGPGTRLTVL.

V usage is TRBV4-1 and J usage is TRBJ2-1; the D gene is possibly TRBD1 (5 bases). Germline CDR1 is MGHRA and CDR2 is YSYEKL. This CDR3 is built from 17 residues. Deletions cut 0 bases from V and 0 bases from J, with 12 bases between. The CDR3 DNA follows: TGCGCCAGCAGCCAAGAGGGGCACGCGAGCTCCTACAATGAGCAGTTCTTC. Translation: CASSQEGHASSYNEQFF.

This chain links TRBV5-6 with TRBJ1-4; tentative D call: TRBD1 (6 bases). Germline lookup yields CDR1 SGHDT and CDR2 YYEEEE. CDR3 length: 17 amino acids. The V and J ends lost 0 bases and 6 bases respectively, with 18 bases between them. This CDR3 is CASSLATYREGDEKLFF. The CDR3 nucleotides read TGTGCCAGCAGCTTGGCCACCTACAGGGAGGGAGATGAAAAACTGTTTTTT.

The V gene is TRBV11-2, the J gene TRBJ2-3; possibly TRBD1 for D (6 bases). Germline V gene sequence: CDR1 SGHAT, CDR2 FQNNGV. The CDR3 sequence is 19 residues long. The V gene lost 5 bases and the J gene lost 0 bases, with 24 bases spanning the gap. In DNA form, the CDR3 reads TGTGCCAGCAGCCCGTCACAGGGAACGCGGGCGGTTAGCACAGATACGCAGTATTTT. It yields the protein CASSPSQGTRAVSTDTQYF.

This clone came up a few times. The CDR3 loop is CASSCEGPNTEAFF. CDR3 nucleotides: TGTGCCAGCAGTTGTGAGGGCCCGAACACTGAAGCTTTCTTT. The rearrangement links TRBV6-5 to TRBJ1-1; D is uncertain. V was trimmed by 4 bases and J by 1 base, leaving 10 bases between them. The CDR3 length is 14 residues. Germline V lookup: CDR1 MNHEY, CDR2 SVGAGI.

J is TRBJ1-2 and V is TRBV25-1, with D possibly TRBD1 on 5 matching bases. The CDR3 is 13 amino acids. In germline, CDR1 is MGHDK, CDR2 SYGVNS. V gave up 4 bases and J gave up 4 bases, with 10 bases separating them. The CDR3 bases are TGTGCCAGCAGTGGGAGACAGTCCTATGGCTACACCTTC. This encodes CASSGRQSYGYTF.

This clone occurred once. This chain joins TRBV12-5 and TRBJ2-7, with a tentative D call TRBD2 (6 bases). The CDR3 has 15 residues. V lost 7 bases to trimming and J lost 2 bases, with 18 bases between them. Germline V gene lookup returns CDR1 LGHNT and CDR2 FRNRAP. The CDR3 spells CASASGGGMPYEQYF. CDR3 nucleotides: TGTGCTAGTGCTTCTGGAGGCGGGATGCCCTACGAGCAGTACTTC.

This chain uses TRBV6-1 with TRBJ2-2, with D perhaps matching TRBD2 (6 bases). This CDR3 has 18 residues. V was clipped by 4 bases and J by 5 bases, with 23 bases between them. Germline assignment: CDR1 MNHNS and CDR2 SASEGT. The CDR3 DNA reads TGTGCCAGCAGTGGATTCGAGCAGGGAGGCCTAGATACCGGGGAGCTGTTTTTT. This encodes CASSGFEQGGLDTGELFF.

V and J are TRBV5-1 and TRBJ2-7; TRBD2 matches at 11 bases. Looked up from germline, CDR1 is SGHRS and CDR2 is YFSETQ. CDR3 length equals 19 residues. After removal of 0 bases from V and 0 bases from J, the junction contained 11 bases not matched to a gene. This chain's CDR3 is CASSLGAGLADSSSYEQYF. CDR3 bases: TGCGCCAGCAGCTTGGGTGCGGGACTAGCGGATTCCAGCTCCTACGAGCAGTACTTC.

This clone was seen a handful of times. The V gene is TRBV29-1, the J gene TRBJ2-2; 7 bases match TRBD1. CDR1 SQVTM and CDR2 ANQGSEA come from the germline V gene. Trimming cost V 3 bases and J 1 base; bases outside gene matches: 2. This CDR3 has 14 amino acids. This CDR3 reads CSVETGRNTGELFF. DNA of the CDR3: TGCAGCGTTGAGACAGGGAGGAACACCGGGGAGCTGTTTTTT.

V usage is TRBV5-6 and J usage is TRBJ1-1; 7 bases line up with TRBD1. This CDR3 spans 16 amino acids. Per germline, CDR1 SGHDT and CDR2 YYEEEE. Trimming at V came to 4 bases and at J to 1 base, leaving 10 bases not matched to a gene. The CDR3 nucleotides are TGTGCCAGCAGCGTCCTCCACAGGGGACGGAACACTGAAGCTTTCTTT. Translating it yields CASSVLHRGRNTEAFF.

This clone was observed a single time. This chain links TRBV12-5 with TRBJ2-1; 7 bases map to TRBD1. J lost 6 bases, V lost 8 bases, and 4 bases had no gene match. CDR1 and CDR2 (germline): LGHNT, FRNRAP. This CDR3 has 12 residues. CDR3 sequence reads: CASTDRANEQFF. The DNA for the CDR3 is TGTGCTAGTACTGACAGGGCCAATGAGCAGTTCTTC.

This chain's CDR3 is CASRVNDSREMVPVQNYGYTF. In DNA form, the CDR3 reads TGTGCCAGTCGGGTGAACGATTCCCGCGAAATGGTCCCCGTCCAAAACTATGGCTACACCTTC. The V and J genes are TRBV19 and TRBJ1-2; D unresolved. Between the trimmed V and J ends, which lost 8 bases and 2 bases, there was a span of 36 bases. This CDR3 spans 21 amino acids. The germline CDR1 and CDR2 sequences are LNHDA and SQIVND (reference sequence).

The J gene is TRBJ2-3, the V gene TRBV20-1; D remains unclear. Per the germline V gene, CDR1 is DFQATT and CDR2 is SNEGSKA (reference sequence). Trimming shortened V by 6 bases and J by 1 base, and 5 bases separated the two germline ends. This CDR3 spans 11 amino acids. The CDR3 here is CSAERTDTQYF. Here the CDR3 DNA reads TGCAGTGCCGAGCGCACAGATACGCAGTATTTT.